One and the same sample provided the 19 T cell receptor beta chains below, sequenced in a study of blood T cell repertoires in COVID-19. TCRdb keeps only in-frame clones here, not all; method: immunoSEQ multiplex PCR. This repertoire shows tens of thousands of clones, around three quarters found once; its top ten account for about half. Sequencing was performed on peripheral blood. All receptors come from a human donor in a cohort sampled during active COVID-19.

The chain has TRBV28 and TRBJ1-5, with 8 bases fitting TRBD1. This CDR3 contains 17 residues. V lost 6 bases, J lost 3 bases, and 13 bases stayed unmatched. The germline CDR1 and CDR2 sequences are MDHEN and SYDVKM. The CDR3, as DNA: TGTGCCAGCAGAGTATGGACAGGGCATTTTTCCAATCAGCCCCAGCATTTT. Translated: CASRVWTGHFSNQPQHF.

The chain joins TRBV19 to TRBJ2-1; D perhaps matches TRBD1 (5 bases). Trimming shortened V by 5 bases and J by 7 bases, and 12 bases separated the two germline ends. The CDR3 runs 13 residues. Germline assignment: CDR1 LNHDA and CDR2 SQIVND (reference sequence). For the CDR3, the DNA is TGTGCCAGTAGTTTCAGGGTACGGAATGAGCAGTTCTTC. It is translated as CASSFRVRNEQFF.

Only one count was recorded for this clone. The chain is built from TRBV5-1 and TRBJ2-5, with 8 positions matching TRBD1. Germline V gene sequence: CDR1 SGHRS, CDR2 YFSETQ. The CDR3 extends over 16 amino acids. Unmatched junction bases numbered 10, after V lost 4 bases and J lost 2 bases. The CDR3 sequence is CASSLTRGQAQETQYF. CDR3 in DNA: TGCGCCAGCAGCCTAACCCGGGGACAGGCACAAGAGACCCAGTACTTC.

This clone is a singleton in its sample. The chain combines TRBV19 with TRBJ2-2, with D possibly TRBD2 on 7 matching bases. The CDR3 length is 13 residues. Germline values: CDR1 LNHDA, CDR2 SQIVND (reference sequence). V was cut by 11 bases and J by 4 bases, with 14 bases left in between. The CDR3 spells CAARGGGTGELFF. CDR3 in DNA: TGTGCCGCAAGGGGAGGGGGCACCGGGGAGCTGTTTTTT. Combining the CDR3 with reference TRBV19 and TRBJ2-2 gives the whole variable domain DGGITQSPKYLFRKEGQNVTLSCEQNLNHDAMYWYRQDPGQGLRLIYYSQIVNDFQKGDIAEGYSVSREKKESFPLTVTSAQKNPTAFYLCAARGGGTGELFFGEGSRLTVL.

This clone showed up just a few times. The rearrangement uses TRBV30 and TRBJ1-1, with a tentative D call TRBD1 (5 bases). This CDR3 is 17 amino acids long. V lost 3 bases to trimming and J lost 5 bases, with 25 bases between them. Germline V lookup: CDR1 GTSNPN, CDR2 SVGIG (reference sequence). For the CDR3, the DNA is TGTGCCTGGAGCCTCGAAGGAGGGACCCCGGGGTTGACTGAAGCTTTCTTT. This codes for CAWSLEGGTPGLTEAFF. Using reference TRBV30 and TRBJ1-1 for the parts outside the CDR3, the full variable domain is SQTIHQWPATLVQPVGSPLSLECTVEGTSNPNLYWYRQAAGRGLQLLFYSVGIGQISSEVPQNLSASRPQDRQFILSSKKLLLSDSGFYLCAWSLEGGTPGLTEAFFGQGTRLTVV.

The V and J genes are TRBV11-3 and TRBJ2-1; TRBD2 aligns across 11 bases. V gave up 6 bases and J gave up 6 bases; unmatched junction bases: 7. Germline lookup yields CDR1 SGHNT and CDR2 YENEEA. CDR3 length: 15 amino acids. In nucleotides, the CDR3 is TGTGCCAGCAGTCGTGGACTAGCGGGCACCAATGAGCAGTTCTTC. This gives the protein CASSRGLAGTNEQFF.

The V and J genes are TRBV5-5 and TRBJ2-7, with D possibly TRBD1 on 5 matching bases. Germline V gives CDR1 SGHKS, CDR2 YYEKEE (reference sequence). The V end was cut by 5 bases, the J end by 0 bases, with 15 bases between. The length of the CDR3 is 15 residues. In DNA form, the CDR3 reads TGTGCCAGCAGACCAGGGTCCACCAGCTCCTACGAGCAGTACTTC. Translated, it gives CASRPGSTSSYEQYF.

V and J are TRBV27 and TRBJ1-5; TRBD1 might be the D (5 bases). Germline V gene data show CDR1 as MNHEY and CDR2 as SMNVEV (reference sequence). The CDR3 consists of 15 residues. V was cut by 5 bases and J by 0 bases, with 11 bases left in between. DNA for the CDR3: TGTGCCAGCAGTCCGGGGGATTATAGCAATCAGCCCCAGCATTTT. Translating gives CASSPGDYSNQPQHF.

A few counts support this clone. This chain joins TRBV15 and TRBJ2-5; TRBD2 might be the D (6 bases). V was shortened by 8 bases and J by 3 bases, with 16 bases between the two germline ends. This CDR3 comprises 14 residues. Germline CDR1 is LNHNV and CDR2 is YYDKDF (reference sequence). The DNA for the CDR3 is TGTGCCACCGGGACGGGAGCTATAAAAGAGACCCAGTACTTC. Translation: CATGTGAIKETQYF.

In DNA, the CDR3 is TGTGCCAGCAGCATCCTTATAAAGGGAGGGGCGTCCGGGGAGCTGTTTTTT. Translating it yields CASSILIKGGASGELFF. The chain couples TRBV5-4 to TRBJ2-2; TRBD2 aligns across 7 bases. V gave up 4 bases and J gave up 6 bases; unmatched junction bases: 15. The CDR3 covers 17 residues. Germline V gene data show CDR1 as SGHNT and CDR2 as YYREEE (reference sequence).

V gene TRBV5-4 combines with J gene TRBJ2-7, with 10 bases fitting TRBD2. Germline-derived CDR1 and CDR2 are SGHNT and YYREEE (reference sequence). The CDR3 is 14 amino acids. Trimming took 9 bases from V and 1 from J; bases not matched to a gene: 7. The CDR3 DNA reads TGTGCCATGGGGATTAGCGGGGGGTCCTACGAGCAGTACTTC. As protein: CAMGISGGSYEQYF.

The V call is TRBV28, the J call TRBJ2-3; D remains unclear. Trimming removed 5 bases at V and 5 bases at J, with 8 bases between. Germline assignment: CDR1 MDHEN and CDR2 SYDVKM. This CDR3 is 12 amino acids long. This chain's CDR3 is CASSPRRDTQYF. CDR3 in DNA: TGTGCCAGCAGTCCGCGTCGAGATACGCAGTATTTT.

This clone was seen once. The V call is TRBV28, the J call TRBJ1-5, with 12 bases lining up with TRBD1. The CDR3 runs 15 residues. The germline V gene has CDR1 MDHEN and CDR2 SYDVKM. V lost 6 bases, J lost 6 bases, and 6 bases stayed unmatched. The CDR3 reads CASRIRDRGLQPQHF. The CDR3 nucleotides read TGTGCCAGCAGAATCCGGGACAGGGGGCTTCAGCCCCAGCATTTT.

The J gene is TRBJ1-5, the V gene TRBV2; D is undetermined. CDR3 length: 13 amino acids. Trimming cost V 4 bases and J 2 bases, with 6 bases left between them. Germline CDR1 SNHLY, CDR2 FYNNEI. The CDR3 loop is CASSVGGNQPQHF. The CDR3 coding sequence is TGTGCCAGCAGTGTGGGAGGCAATCAGCCCCAGCATTTT.

The chain employs TRBV4-3 and TRBJ2-3; the D gene is possibly TRBD2 (6 bases). V lost 4 bases and J lost 2, with 13 bases in between. CDR1 and CDR2 from the germline V gene are LGHNA and YSLEER. The CDR3 runs 15 residues. CDR3 sequence (DNA): TGCGCCAGCAGCCCCGGGGGACTGTACACAGATACGCAGTATTTT. This gives the protein CASSPGGLYTDTQYF.

The V and J genes are TRBV27 and TRBJ2-3, with TRBD2 matching over 14 bases. The germline V gene encodes CDR1 MNHEY and CDR2 SMNVEV (reference sequence). The CDR3 length is 19 residues. The J segment lost 3 bases and the V segment lost 5 bases, leaving 13 bases of the junction unmatched. Here the CDR3 DNA reads TGTGCCAGCAGTCCACCGGGCCTAGGACTAGCGGGAGGAACAGATACGCAGTATTTT. This codes for CASSPPGLGLAGGTDTQYF.

This clone was counted between two and nine times. The chain has TRBV25-1 and TRBJ1-1; no definite D call. The germline gives CDR1 MGHDK, CDR2 SYGVNS. Trimming shortened V by 2 bases and J by 1 base, and 5 bases separated the two germline ends. CDR3 length: 13 amino acids. CDR3 region: CASSEPGNTEAFF. As DNA, the CDR3 is TGTGCCAGCAGTGAACCCGGGAACACTGAAGCTTTCTTT.

The chain links TRBV30 to TRBJ2-2; 8 nucleotides match TRBD2. Germline V gene sequence: CDR1 GTSNPN, CDR2 SVGIG (reference sequence). V shed 5 bases and J 6 bases; nucleotides not matched to a gene: 5. The CDR3 is made up of 13 amino acids. For the CDR3, the DNA is TGTGCCTGGCCACGGGGGGGAGCCGGGGAGCTGTTTTTT. Its protein product is CAWPRGGAGELFF.

V gene TRBV7-2 combines with J gene TRBJ2-4; unclear D gene. Trimming shortened V by 6 bases and J by 8 bases, and 14 bases separated the two germline ends. CDR3 length equals 13 residues. CDR1 and CDR2 (germline): SGHTA, FQGNSA. DNA of the CDR3: TGTGCCAGCAGTTCACCGGGTTTAGACATTCAGTACTTC. Protein: CASSSPGLDIQYF.